This T cell receptor beta chain comes out of a study of cytomegalovirus exposure and HLA in healthy donors (TCRdb year 2017). A note on the overall study: An earlier analysis of several hundred of the donors reported 276 Gb of sequence data and 95 million to 130 million unique TCR beta sequences obtained from about 179 million T cells. An early release that covered more than 550 HLA-typed donors contained approximately 300 gigabases of sequencing data and 80 million or so unique TCR sequences. Of the roughly 400 genotyped donors, approximately 83% fell in the genetic ancestry cluster associated with self-reported Caucasian donors. The study was designed to test whether signatures of past pathogen exposure could be identified by cataloging public T cell receptors. Using immunosequencing, the study profiled T cell repertoires from 550 to 750 subjects and related those repertoires to cytomegalovirus serostatus. Besides the first cohort of 550 to 750 subjects, a separate validation cohort made up of 120 different subjects was used. High-throughput TCR immunosequencing, statistical association of individual TCRs with disease status, and machine learning were combined to predict cytomegalovirus infection status. In a later analysis, previously published TCR beta repertoires from 666 donors were re-analyzed and high-resolution HLA genotyping was added so that TCR occurrence patterns could be studied. Rather than drawing on any new phenotypic data, the later analysis identified candidate immune exposures from TCR beta sequences and the way those sequences occurred across donors. To decide whether each TCR beta V gene segment behaved as functional or pseudogenic, an earlier analysis of nearly 600 of the donors relied on high-throughput TCR beta sequencing. Donor age, sex, ethnicity and CMV serostatus were collected together with the repertoire data. Genome-wide SNP genotypes for about three fifths of the roughly 670 donors were used in a later genetic analysis, which treated that subset as a discovery cohort. All discovery cohort repertoires had been generated using a single sequencing platform. Both class I and class II loci were covered by HLA typing, at four-digit resolution. Typing coverage varied by locus: about 629-640 donors for A, B, C, DRB1 and DQB1; more than 500 for DQA1; around 610 for DPA1; 450 to 480 for DPB1. Roughly five DR-DQ haplotypes were treated as single units for association and clustering because of strong linkage in the cohort. Across 300 to 500 genotyped donors of the cohort, an average of roughly 200,000 unique TCR beta nucleotide sequences per donor were sequenced, and approximately 17% of those sequences were non-productive. Points the paper makes about the study in general: Specific HLA alleles were associated with around 18,000 TCR beta sequences at a false discovery rate of 0.05 in a later analysis. Three of the identified cytomegalovirus-associated TCR beta chains were confirmed in vitro to be specific for cytomegalovirus antigens. Immune exposure information for the cohort was limited to CMV serostatus. In a later analysis, the rate of TCR association differed among HLA loci, with DRB1 alleles having the most associated TCRs and HLA-C alleles having the fewest. In this cohort, only TCR beta chains were sequenced, and detectable features were limited by the absence of alpha or paired-chain data. A later analysis reported that several top co-occurrence clusters appeared linked to parvovirus B19, influenza, CMV and Epstein-Barr virus. In a later genetic analysis, a missense DCLRE1C variant was associated with V-gene and J-gene trimming of TCR beta chains, and the association was replicated in an independent cohort. The study gave a list of some 150 TCR beta chains associated with cytomegalovirus. The classifier was reported to diagnose cytomegalovirus status with high specificity and sensitivity in both the original cohort and the validation cohort. Broadly in line with IMGT annotations, most TCR beta V segments showed up in productive rearrangements about 87% or about 30% of the time in an earlier analysis of approximately 600 of the donors. In a later analysis, HLA-associated TCR beta chains showed more clonal expansion and lower generation probabilities than non-associated chains that were equally common. A group of highly shared sequence variants was considered likely to be a technical artifact of the sequencing pipeline. According to a later analysis, most CMV-associated TCR beta chains appeared to be HLA-restricted, and the HLA associations seemed to be driven largely by CMV exposure. Across donors, most TCR sequences were observed very rarely, whereas some public TCRs were present in many individuals. Because some donors lacked HLA typing at each locus, the association tests relied only on the typed subset. Assigning TCR associations to individual alleles was difficult when HLA alleles, especially DR and DQ, strongly co-occurred. Presence/absence analyses assumed roughly uniform sequencing depth across donors, an assumption that may not hold. Because counts were too low, under 20 rarely observed V segments, including chromosome 9 orphons, were left out of the earlier analysis of approximately 500 of the donors. Because the 87-base-pair reads could not distinguish some IMGT-functional V segments, including TRBV6-2 and TRBV6-3, those segments were excluded. According to the authors, the approach could potentially be generalized to other disease states and immunological phenotypes. According to a later genetic analysis, donors in an Asian-associated ancestry cluster had fewer N-insertions in productive TCRs than the approximately 700-donor mean. A further reported finding was that TCR beta sequences accurately predicted the HLA-A and HLA-B alleles for most subjects in the first cohort. Correlated functional status among segregating V segments might be attributable to linkage disequilibrium, but an unknown experimental factor could not be ruled out.

V loses 3 bases of germline sequence and J loses 3 bases, and the interval between the two ends is 15 bases. CDR1 and CDR2 were assigned from the germline V gene (reference sequence) as LNHDA and SQIVND. Its CDR3 holds 15 amino acids, cysteine through phenylalanine. Only the CDR3 portion is preserved as DNA: 45 bases, with reading frame beginning at the first base. The cohort comprised hundreds of healthy bone marrow donors. All cohort members were sampled while nominally healthy, although unrecorded immune exposures were likely present. The donor tested CMV seropositive, placing the donor among the approximately 310 seropositive members of the cohort. Every donor gave a peripheral blood sample, and the peripheral blood mononuclear cells from that sample were used for TCR beta sequencing. The Qiagen DNeasy Blood Extraction Kit was used to extract genomic DNA from the blood cell samples. This clone was detected a few times. Its antigen remains unidentified. The record has no base qualities; no much larger clone is one base away.

Library preparation used the immunoSEQ multiplex PCR assay. The multiplex PCR relied on a mix of 60 forward primers for TCR Vbeta segments and 13 reverse primers for TCR Jbeta segments. Amplification of the CDR3 region of rearranged TCR beta genes was performed with a multiplex PCR assay on genomic DNA. The Illumina HiSeq System was used to sequence the amplified TCR beta libraries as 87-base-pair reads. In the source study's methods: In a later analysis, tens of millions of unique TCR beta chains were counted across the 690 or so repertoires, and roughly 11 million of these chains were shared by at least two donors. A nearest-neighbor algorithm error-corrected the raw reads and collapsed the reads into unique sequences, merging closely related sequences to remove PCR and sequencing errors. CDR3 sequences were aligned to IMGT reference sequences to assign V, D and J gene segments. For a sequence to be retained, at least a six-nucleotide match to both a V gene segment and a J gene segment was required. A rearrangement counted as productive if the CDR3 had no stop codons and remained in frame with V and J, and every other rearrangement counted as non-productive. Following IMGT convention, CDR3 was defined as the stretch from the second conserved V-encoded cysteine up to the conserved J-encoded phenylalanine. Sequences without an unambiguous match to a single V gene segment were excluded from the earlier analysis of about 600 of the donors. An earlier analysis of several hundred of the donors called V segments functional above 56.7% productive rearrangements and segregating when the between-donor standard deviation exceeded 5%. A statistical classification framework was built to diagnose cytomegalovirus status from the catalog of TCR beta chain sequences. V and J gene assignment, in a later analysis, came from comparing TCR nucleotide sequences with IMGT/GENE-DB human TR gene sequences. Using the TCRdist pipeline, a later analysis assigned CDR3 sequences along with most-parsimonious VDJ recombination scenarios. In a later analysis, each TCR beta chain was defined by its CDR3 amino acid sequence together with its V-gene family, and reads lacking a unique V-gene family were excluded. A later analysis removed several hundred highly shared, low-generation-probability nucleotide sequences to deal with suspected cross-contamination and a sequencing artifact. A later analysis calculated a clonal expansion index for each public chain from normalized within-repertoire ranks of inferred template counts. A later analysis computed generation probabilities with a VDJ recombination model fitted to out-of-frame rearrangements, and checked the results against IGoR. Hypergeometric tests were used in a later analysis to score TCR-TCR, TCR-HLA and TCR-CMV co-occurrence, with a repertoire-size bias correction applied to the TCR pairs. To estimate false discovery rates, a later analysis permuted the HLA or CMV assignments 20 times. In a later analysis, co-occurring TCRs were grouped using DBSCAN, with TCRdist sequence similarity added in when clustering inside HLA-allele-positive subsets. For co-occurrence clustering, repertoires with fewer than 30,000 or more than 120,000 public chains were excluded, along with five or six repertoires with anomalous nucleotide sharing. TCRdb took this table from immuneACCESS and kept in-frame rearrangements with V and J called. Such tables lack part of the clones; where checked against another copy, unresolved V genes explain under half of the gap, and the rest is unexplained. V, J and clone size are taken as reported in that table, and D and trimming were inferred from the DNA itself. The sample table holds about 190,000 clones, of which approximately 83% were seen once. Roughly a tenth of the sample goes to the ten largest clones.

The sequence links TRBV19 to TRBJ2-7; the D gene is perhaps TRBD1, on 6 matching bases. Material: PBMCs. The sequence was collected from a woman between 50 and 59 years old in good health and CMV-seropositive. This receptor carries the CDR3 CASSIRGQESYEQYF. The sequenced DNA: TGTGCCAGTAGTATCCGGGGACAAGAAAGCTACGAGCAGTACTTC.